These T cell receptor beta chains were read from a single sample in a study of blood T cell repertoires in COVID-19. TCRdb's table, derived via immunoSEQ multiplex PCR, lists solely in-frame clones and lacks some. The sample carries around 100,000 clones, 85% to 90% recorded once. Material for sequencing was peripheral blood. These receptors came from a human donor in a cohort sampled during active COVID-19. The CDR3 runs from the conserved cysteine through the conserved F or W. The D gene is left open where the match is weak. Clone sizes are given selectively: once, few, many, or a class where the clone is expanded.

V	D	J	size	DNA	CDR3
TRBV28	NA	TRBJ2-5	once	TGTGCCAGCAGTCCCCCACTACAAGAGACCCAGTACTTC	CASSPPLQETQYF
TRBV18	NA	TRBJ1-1	NA	TGTGCCAGCTCACACGGGTACGGCGCTGAAGCTTTCTTT	CASSHGYGAEAFF
TRBV25-1	TRBD2	TRBJ2-7	NA	TGTGCCAGCAGTGACGGTTCTGGACTAGCTCGGGAGCAGTACTTC	CASSDGSGLAREQYF
TRBV10-1	TRBD1	TRBJ2-7	NA	TGCGCCAGCAGCGGAACCGGGGACAGCAAGTACGAGCAGTACTTC	CASSGTGDSKYEQYF
TRBV30	TRBD2	TRBJ2-3	NA	TGTGCCTGGAGTGTATTCGTAGCGGGGGCCAGGGATACGCAGTATTTT	CAWSVFVAGARDTQYF
TRBV18	TRBD1	TRBJ1-1	NA	TGTGCCAGCTCACCCCTTCAGGGGGACACTGAAGCTTTCTTT	CASSPLQGDTEAFF
TRBV4-1	NA	TRBJ2-7	NA	TGCGCCAGCAGCCAAGAATGGGCTGTCTCCTACGAGCAGTACTTC	CASSQEWAVSYEQYF
TRBV9	NA	TRBJ1-1	NA	TGTGCCAGCAGCGTAGATTACTTGAACACTGAAGCTTTCTTT	CASSVDYLNTEAFF
TRBV19	TRBD2	TRBJ2-2	NA	TGTGCCAGTAGTAAAGGGCAAGCGGGAGGCACCGGGGAGCTGTTTTTT	CASSKGQAGGTGELFF
TRBV6-2/TRBV6-3	NA	TRBJ1-5	NA	TGTGCCAGCAGTTACTCGTCCAGGGGCAATCAGCCCCAGCATTTT	CASSYSSRGNQPQHF
TRBV6-5	NA	TRBJ1-1	NA	TGTGCCAGCAGTCCCTCCCCGGGAGGAAGAACTGAAGCTTTCTTT	CASSPSPGGRTEAFF
TRBV5-6	NA	TRBJ2-5	NA	TGTGCCAGCAGCTTTAGGGGCTCGGGTTGGACGACCCAGTACTTC	CASSFRGSGWTTQYF
TRBV28	NA	TRBJ1-2	NA	TGTGCCAGCAGTTTAAAGCCCTATGGCTACACCTTC	CASSLKPYGYTF
TRBV5-1	NA	TRBJ1-2	once	TGCGCCAGCAGCGAGGAGGCCCTTGGCTACACCTTC	CASSEEALGYTF
TRBV5-1	NA	TRBJ2-7	NA	TGCGCCAGCAGCTACGGAGACCTCCTCGAGCAGTACTTC	CASSYGDLLEQYF
TRBV28	TRBD2	TRBJ2-3	NA	TGTGCCAGCGGGACTAGCGGGGTTGGAGATACGCAGTATTTT	CASGTSGVGDTQYF
TRBV5-6	NA	TRBJ2-7	NA	TGTGCCAGCAGCTTGGCAGGGCCCTACGAGCAGTACTTC	CASSLAGPYEQYF
TRBV4-2	TRBD2	TRBJ2-7	once	TGTGCCAGCAGCCAAGCTCTAGCGGGGGACCCCTACGAGCAGTACTTC	CASSQALAGDPYEQYF
TRBV27	TRBD2	TRBJ2-3	NA	TGTGCCAGCAGTTTATTCCCGGGACTAGTACTTGATACGCAGTATTTT	CASSLFPGLVLDTQYF
TRBV15	TRBD2	TRBJ2-7	once	TGTGCCACCAGCAACCCGACCGTGGGACTAGGTAGCGAGCAGTACTTC	CATSNPTVGLGSEQYF
TRBV2	NA	TRBJ1-5	NA	TGTGCCAGCAGTAGGACAGCTCAAAGCAATCAGCCCCAGCATTTT	CASSRTAQSNQPQHF
TRBV6-5	NA	TRBJ1-1	once	TGTGCCAGCAGTTACGTTTCAGGGGTGACTTTCTTT	CASSYVSGVTFF
TRBV19	NA	TRBJ1-1	NA	TGTGCCAGTAGTATGAGCGGGTGGACTGAAGCTTTCTTT	CASSMSGWTEAFF
TRBV9	NA	TRBJ1-5	NA	TGTGCCAGCAGCCGCGCAGGAGGGAGCAATCAGCCCCAGCATTTT	CASSRAGGSNQPQHF